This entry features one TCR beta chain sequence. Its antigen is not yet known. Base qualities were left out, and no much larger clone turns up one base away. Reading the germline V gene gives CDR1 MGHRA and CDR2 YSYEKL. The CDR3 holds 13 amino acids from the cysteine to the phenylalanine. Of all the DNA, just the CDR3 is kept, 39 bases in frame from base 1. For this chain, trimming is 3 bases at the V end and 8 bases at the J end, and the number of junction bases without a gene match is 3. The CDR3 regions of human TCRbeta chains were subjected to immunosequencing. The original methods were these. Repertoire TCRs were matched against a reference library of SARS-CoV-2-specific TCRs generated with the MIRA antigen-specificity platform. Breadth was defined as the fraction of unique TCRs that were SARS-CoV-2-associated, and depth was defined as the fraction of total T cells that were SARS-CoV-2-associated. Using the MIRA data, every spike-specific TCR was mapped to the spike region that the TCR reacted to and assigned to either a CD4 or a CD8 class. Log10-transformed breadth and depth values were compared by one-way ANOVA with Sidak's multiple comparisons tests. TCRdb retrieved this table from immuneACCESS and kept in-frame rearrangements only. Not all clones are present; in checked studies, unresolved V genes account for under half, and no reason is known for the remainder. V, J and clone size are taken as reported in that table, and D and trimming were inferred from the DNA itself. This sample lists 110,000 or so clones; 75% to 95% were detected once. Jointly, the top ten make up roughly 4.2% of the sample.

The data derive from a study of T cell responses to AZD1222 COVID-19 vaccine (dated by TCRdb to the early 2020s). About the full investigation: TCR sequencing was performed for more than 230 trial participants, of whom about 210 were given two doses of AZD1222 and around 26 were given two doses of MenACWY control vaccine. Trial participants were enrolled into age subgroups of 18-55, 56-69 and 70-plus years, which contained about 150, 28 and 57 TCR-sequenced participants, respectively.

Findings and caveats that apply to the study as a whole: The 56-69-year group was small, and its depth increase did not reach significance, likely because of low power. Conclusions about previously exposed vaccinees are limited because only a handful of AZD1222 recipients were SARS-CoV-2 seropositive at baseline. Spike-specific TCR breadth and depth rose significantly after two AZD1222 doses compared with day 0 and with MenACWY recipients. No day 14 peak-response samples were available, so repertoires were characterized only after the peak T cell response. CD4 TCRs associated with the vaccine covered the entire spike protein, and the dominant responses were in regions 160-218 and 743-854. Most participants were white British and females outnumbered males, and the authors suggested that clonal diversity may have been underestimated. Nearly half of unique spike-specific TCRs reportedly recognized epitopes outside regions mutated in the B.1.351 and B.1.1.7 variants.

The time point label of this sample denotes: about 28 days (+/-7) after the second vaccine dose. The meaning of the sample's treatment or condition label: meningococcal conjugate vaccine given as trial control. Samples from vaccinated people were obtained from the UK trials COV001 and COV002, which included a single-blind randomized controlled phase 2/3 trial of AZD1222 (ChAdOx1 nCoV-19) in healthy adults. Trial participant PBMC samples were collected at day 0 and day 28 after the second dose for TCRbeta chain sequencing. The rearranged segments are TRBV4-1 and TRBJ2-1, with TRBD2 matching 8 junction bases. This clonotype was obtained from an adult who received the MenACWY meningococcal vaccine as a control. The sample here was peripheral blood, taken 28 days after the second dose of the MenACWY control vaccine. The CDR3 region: CASSHGLAHEQFF. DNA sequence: TGCGCCAGCAGCCACGGACTAGCTCATGAGCAGTTCTTC.